These 21 T cell receptor beta chains share one sample of origin, sequenced in a study of blood T cell repertoires in COVID-19 (dated by TCRdb to the early 2020s). To prepare the library, the immunoSEQ multiplex PCR assay was applied. Drawn from immuneACCESS, this table holds only the in-frame rearrangements with V and J called that TCRdb kept. Clones are partly lost; checked studies trace under half to an unresolved V gene and leave the rest unexplained. For this sample there are around 150,000 clones; about nine tenths appear just once. The ten biggest clones cover 2% to 2.5% of the sample. Sequenced sample: peripheral blood. These receptors all stem from a man in his fifties or sixties with active COVID-19.

The V call is TRBV18, the J call TRBJ1-1; TRBD1 might be the D (5 bases). The CDR3 is 13 amino acids. CDR1 and CDR2 from the germline V gene are KGHSH and LQKENI. V lost 4 bases, J lost 4 bases, and 10 bases lay in between. CDR3 residues: CASSQLDSTEAFF. Written as DNA, the CDR3 is TGTGCCAGCTCACAGCTTGACAGCACTGAAGCTTTCTTT. Based on the CDR3 plus reference TRBV18 and TRBJ1-1, the full variable domain is NAGVMQNPRHLVRRRGQEARLRCSPMKGHSHVYWYRQLPEEGLKFMVYLQKENIIDESGMPKERFSAEFPKEGPSILRIQQVVRGDSAAYFCASSQLDSTEAFFGQGTRLTVV.

CDR3 sequence reads: CASSFRQGTNEKLFF. The CDR3 nucleotides are TGTGCCAGTAGTTTCCGACAGGGAACTAATGAAAAACTGTTTTTT. V usage is TRBV19 and J usage is TRBJ1-4, with TRBD1 matching over 7 bases. Germline CDR1 and CDR2: LNHDA and SQIVND (reference sequence). This CDR3 region has 15 residues. The junction had 4 bases not matched to a gene; V was cut back by 5 bases and J by 1 base.

The chain joins TRBV19 to TRBJ1-6; 7 bases are a match to TRBD1. The CDR3 covers 16 residues. The ends lost 8 bases at V and 0 bases at J; junction bases unmatched: 7. Germline loops: CDR1 LNHDA, CDR2 SQIVND (reference sequence). CDR3 DNA sequence: TGTGCCAGTTCGACAGGGTTGAGCTCCTATAATTCACCCCTCCACTTT. It encodes CASSTGLSSYNSPLHF.

The chain is built from TRBV5-1 and TRBJ2-1; D is uncertain. Trimming left V 0 bases short and J 0 bases short, with 7 bases between. The CDR3 extends over 15 amino acids. Germline values: CDR1 SGHRS, CDR2 YFSETQ. CDR3 in amino acids: CASSLDMSSYNEQFF. The CDR3 nucleotides are TGCGCCAGCAGCTTGGATATGAGCTCCTACAATGAGCAGTTCTTC.

The chain recombines TRBV3-1 (or the pseudogene TRBV3-2) with TRBJ1-2, with 8 bases that match TRBD1. The length of the CDR3 is 15 residues. CDR1 and CDR2 from the germline V gene are LGHDT and YNNKEL (reference sequence). J gave up 4 bases and V 3 bases, and 7 bases lay outside the gene matches. This CDR3 reads CASSHERQGTYGYTF. CDR3 nucleotide sequence: TGTGCCAGCAGCCACGAACGACAGGGGACCTATGGCTACACCTTC.

This rearrangement joins TRBV7-9 to TRBJ1-6; D unresolved. V was cut by 5 bases and J by 8 bases, with 13 bases left in between. There are 14 residues in the CDR3. The V gene's germline CDR1 is SEHNR and CDR2 FQNEAQ (reference sequence). In DNA form, the CDR3 reads TGTGCCAGCAGCCCCGCAATCGAGGATTCACCCCTCCACTTT. As protein: CASSPAIEDSPLHF.

This clone has more than one count but fewer than ten. V is TRBV7-9 and J is TRBJ1-1; D not resolved. Germline lookup yields CDR1 SEHNR and CDR2 FQNEAQ (reference sequence). Trimming took off 5 bases at V and 0 bases at J, with 7 bases between the two ends. The CDR3 is made up of 13 amino acids. CDR3: CASSLLMNTEAFF. The CDR3 DNA follows: TGTGCCAGCAGCCTACTAATGAACACTGAAGCTTTCTTT.

The sample holds one count of this clone. V is TRBV2 and J is TRBJ1-4, with TRBD1 matching 9 bases. In germline, CDR1 is SNHLY, CDR2 FYNNEI. Losses at the gene ends were 9 bases for V and 8 bases for J; bases not matched to a gene: 13. The CDR3 runs to 15 residues. CDR3 region: CARGTGNGLGEKLFF. CDR3 coding DNA: TGTGCCAGAGGGACAGGGAATGGGCTAGGAGAAAAACTGTTTTTT.

V and J are TRBV6-2 or TRBV6-3 and TRBJ2-5; 7 bases are a match to TRBD2. The CDR3 is 15 amino acids. Germline V lookup: CDR1 MNHEY, CDR2 SVGEGT. Unmatched junction bases numbered 8, after V lost 3 bases and J lost 4 bases. In DNA form, the CDR3 reads TGTGCCAGCAGTTATCAGCGGGGCGAGAGAGAGACCCAGTACTTC. Translating it yields CASSYQRGERETQYF.

The chain links TRBV6-5 to TRBJ1-4; D gene ambiguous. CDR1 MNHEY and CDR2 SVGAGI come from the germline V gene. The CDR3 loop spans 13 amino acids. V was shortened by 6 bases and J by 0 bases, with 5 bases between the two germline ends. CDR3 sequence (DNA): TGTGCCAGCAGCGGGGCAACTAATGAAAAACTGTTTTTT. Translation gives CASSGATNEKLFF.

The chain couples TRBV11-2 to TRBJ1-1; D is ambiguous. V was shortened by 0 bases and J by 10 bases, with 12 bases between the two germline ends. This CDR3 contains 13 residues. Germline V gene data show CDR1 as SGHAT and CDR2 as FQNNGV. In nucleotides, the CDR3 is TGTGCCAGCAGCTTAGAGACGGGAAATAGAGCTTTCTTT. Translated: CASSLETGNRAFF.

The chain couples TRBV18 to TRBJ1-4, with D unresolved. V lost 3 bases and J 4 bases, leaving 9 bases between the germline ends. The germline CDR1 and CDR2 sequences are KGHSH and LQKENI. The CDR3 spans 14 residues. As DNA, the CDR3 is TGTGCCAGCTCACCTGGCGGGAGTAATGAAAAACTGTTTTTT. It translates to CASSPGGSNEKLFF.

The chain carries TRBV7-9 and TRBJ1-3, with D perhaps TRBD1 (5 bases). The CDR3 sequence is 14 residues long. CDR1 SEHNR and CDR2 FQNEAQ come from the germline V gene (reference sequence). Trimming stripped 0 bases from V and 8 bases from J, with 11 bases between. This CDR3 is CASSLAQASHTIYF. Here the CDR3 DNA reads TGTGCCAGCAGCTTAGCACAGGCATCACACACCATATATTTT.

This clone was counted only a few times. The J gene is TRBJ1-5, the V gene TRBV4-3; D unresolved. CDR1 is LGHNA, CDR2 YSLEER, per germline. This CDR3 spans 13 amino acids. V dropped 2 bases and J dropped 5 bases, with 7 bases sitting between them. For the CDR3, the DNA is TGCGCCAGCAGCCAAACTCTGGATCAGCCCCAGCATTTT. This gives the protein CASSQTLDQPQHF.

The chain links TRBV12-3 or TRBV12-4 to TRBJ2-1, with unresolved D. Trimming shortened V by 5 bases and J by 7 bases, and 12 bases separated the two germline ends. The CDR3 sequence is 13 residues long. The CDR3 protein is CASSLRSPNEQFF. CDR3 DNA: TGTGCCAGCAGTCTCCGAAGCCCGAATGAGCAGTTCTTC.

The chain is built from TRBV5-1 and TRBJ2-7; perhaps TRBD2 as D (5 bases). This CDR3 has 14 residues. Between the trimmed V and J ends, which lost 4 bases and 1 base, there was a span of 12 bases. Germline V gene sequence: CDR1 SGHRS, CDR2 YFSETQ. CDR3 coding DNA: TGCGCCAGCAGCCCCGACTCGGGATCCTACGAGCAGTACTTC. Protein sequence: CASSPDSGSYEQYF.

The gene calls are TRBV19 and TRBJ1-5, with D hard to call. The CDR3 length is 14 residues. V gave up 7 bases and J gave up 4 bases, with 14 bases separating them. The germline V gene encodes CDR1 LNHDA and CDR2 SQIVND (reference sequence). The CDR3 region has the DNA TGTGCCAGTAATATCCCGGGGTTAAATCAGCCCCAGCATTTT. Protein: CASNIPGLNQPQHF.

The table lists this clone with a few counts. The chain joins TRBV6-1 to TRBJ2-3, with 10 bases identical to TRBD2. This CDR3 spans 16 amino acids. Germline CDR1 is MNHNS and CDR2 is SASEGT. The V segment lost 2 bases and the J segment 6 bases; nucleotides outside the gene matches: 8. Written as DNA, the CDR3 is TGTGCCAGCAGTGAACCTGTCAGCGGGGGGGATGATACGCAGTATTTT. Protein: CASSEPVSGGDDTQYF.

This chain uses TRBV12-5 with TRBJ1-1, with 8 positions matching TRBD1. This CDR3 has 13 amino acids. The germline V gene encodes CDR1 LGHNT and CDR2 FRNRAP. Unmatched junction bases numbered 6, after V lost 6 bases and J lost 6 bases. CDR3 residues: CASGSGGLAEAFF. For the CDR3, the DNA is TGTGCTAGTGGATCAGGGGGCCTCGCTGAAGCTTTCTTT. The whole variable domain, remainder taken from reference TRBV12-5 and TRBJ1-1, is DARVTQTPRHKVTEMGQEVTMRCQPILGHNTVFWYRQTMMQGLELLAYFRNRAPLDDSGMPKDRFSAEMPDATLATLKIQPSEPRDSAVYFCASGSGGLAEAFFGQGTRLTVV.

The CDR3 bases are TGTGCCAGCAGCCCGACGGCGAGGGGGCGAGGCTACACCTTC. It encodes CASSPTARGRGYTF. The rearrangement joins TRBV3-1 (or the pseudogene TRBV3-2) to TRBJ1-2; 7 nucleotides agree with TRBD1. This CDR3 has 14 residues. The V gene's germline CDR1 is LGHDT and CDR2 YNNKEL (reference sequence). V trimming: 4 bases; J trimming: 8 bases; junction bases outside the gene matches: 10.

The V call is TRBV7-9, the J call TRBJ1-2; TRBD1 matches at 7 bases. V was pared by 5 bases and J by 5 bases, with 8 bases of the junction left unmatched. In germline, CDR1 is SEHNR, CDR2 FQNEAQ (reference sequence). This CDR3 comprises 14 residues. The CDR3 spells CASSHLRGLYGYTF. CDR3 coding DNA: TGTGCCAGCAGCCACCTTAGGGGGCTGTATGGCTACACCTTC.